This paragraph reports one TCR beta chain. Its antigen is still unknown. Nothing much larger sits one base from this clone, and base qualities are not available. One collaborating source in Seattle enrolled patients while the patients were actively infected and followed the patients over time throughout the course of disease. Each collaborating institution followed its own protocols to collect whole blood in K2EDTA tubes. For TCRbeta analysis, collaborator samples were shipped as frozen whole blood, as isolated PBMCs, or as DNA extracted from either sample type. This sample is part of a study of blood T cell repertoires in COVID-19 (dated by TCRdb to 2020 to 2022). Background on the whole study: The collaborator samples originated in the United States, Italy and Spain and spanned the acute and convalescent phases of COVID-19. The prospective study material was composed of cDNA or gDNA derived from T cells, B-cell-depleted T cells, or PBMCs. Subjects who had been exposed to COVID-19, were actively infected with it, or had recovered from it provided the deeply sampled blood TCRbeta repertoires that made up the dataset. The repertoires were released in a freely available public database meant as a resource for research on the immune response to SARS-CoV-2. Samples were obtained from the ongoing ImmuneRACE study (first 160 participants) and from about 1,300 subjects provided by 6 global collaborators. The sample metadata nearly always contained a de-identified subject ID, COVID-19 status, age in years and sex. Where available, HLA class I and class II types were taken from metadata supplied by the sample provider and were not determined by assay-based typing.

The immunoSEQ Assay, a bias-controlled multiplex PCR, was used to amplify TCRbeta CDR3 regions from genomic DNA. The authors' pipeline ran thus. Nucleated cell counts per sample were estimated from amplification of reference gene primers within the assay. Sequence reads were collapsed and filtered to measure the absolute abundance of every unique TCRbeta CDR3 rearrangement. Productive Simpson clonality was computed per sample as the square root of Simpson's diversity index over productive rearrangements. TCRdb limited this immuneACCESS table to in-frame rearrangements with V and J called. A share of clones is missing; checked studies link under half to unresolved V genes, and the rest is unexplained. The V and J calls and clone size are taken from that table; D and trimming were inferred from the DNA. For this sample there are more than 150,000 clones; around nine tenths appear just once. The ten largest clonotypes hold less than 0.7% of the sample.

General study outcomes and caveats: Clinical and demographic metadata were provided uncurated, with the amount varying by source and participant.

CDR1 and CDR2, looked up from the germline V gene, are MRHNA and SNTAGT. The CDR3 runs 15 residues from the cysteine to the phenylalanine. The retained sequence is limited to the CDR3, 45 bases, with the frame set at the first base. V is pared back by 3 bases and J by 4 bases, with 15 bases lying between the germline termini. The sequence links TRBV6-4 to TRBJ1-2; the D gene is possibly TRBD1, with 5 bases matching. The sequenced sample consisted of peripheral blood. This TCR was sampled from a man aged 60 to 75 with COVID-19, enrolled during active disease. The CDR3 region: CASSERAGTLYGYTF. The bases read TGTGCCAGCAGTGAAAGGGCAGGGACTCTCTATGGCTACACCTTC.